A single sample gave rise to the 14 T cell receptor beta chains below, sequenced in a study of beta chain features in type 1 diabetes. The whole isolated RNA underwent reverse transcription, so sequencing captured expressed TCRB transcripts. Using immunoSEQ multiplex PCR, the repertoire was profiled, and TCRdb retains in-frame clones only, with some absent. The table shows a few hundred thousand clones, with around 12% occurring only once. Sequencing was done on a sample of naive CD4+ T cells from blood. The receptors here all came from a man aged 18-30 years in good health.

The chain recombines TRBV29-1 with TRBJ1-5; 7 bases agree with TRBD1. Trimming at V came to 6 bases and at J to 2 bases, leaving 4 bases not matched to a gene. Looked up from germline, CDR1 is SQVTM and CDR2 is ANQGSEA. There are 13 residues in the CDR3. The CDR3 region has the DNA TGCAGCGTGGGGACAGATGGCAATCAGCCCCAGCATTTT. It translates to CSVGTDGNQPQHF.

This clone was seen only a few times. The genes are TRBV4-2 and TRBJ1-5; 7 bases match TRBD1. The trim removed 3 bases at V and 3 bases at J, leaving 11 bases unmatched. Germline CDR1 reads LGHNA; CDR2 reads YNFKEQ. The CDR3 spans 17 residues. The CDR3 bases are TGTGCCAGCAGCCATGATACAGGGGAAAGAGACAATCAGCCCCAGCATTTT. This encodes CASSHDTGERDNQPQHF.

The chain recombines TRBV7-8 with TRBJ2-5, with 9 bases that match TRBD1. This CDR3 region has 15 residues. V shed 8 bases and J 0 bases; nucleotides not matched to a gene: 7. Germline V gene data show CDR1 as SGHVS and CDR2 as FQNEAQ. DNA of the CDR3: TGTGCCAGCGACGGGACAGGGAAGTACCAAGAGACCCAGTACTTC. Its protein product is CASDGTGKYQETQYF.

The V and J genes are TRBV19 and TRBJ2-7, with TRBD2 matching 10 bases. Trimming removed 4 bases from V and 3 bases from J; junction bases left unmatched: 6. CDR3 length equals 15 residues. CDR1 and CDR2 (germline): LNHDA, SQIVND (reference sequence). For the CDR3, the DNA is TGTGCCAGTAGTAGCCAGCGGGAGGGCCGCTACGAGCAGTACTTC. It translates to CASSSQREGRYEQYF.

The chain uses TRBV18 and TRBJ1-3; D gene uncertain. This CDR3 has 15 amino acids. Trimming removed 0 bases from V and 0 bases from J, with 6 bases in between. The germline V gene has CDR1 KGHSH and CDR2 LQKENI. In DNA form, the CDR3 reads TGTGCCAGCTCACCACCAGCGAGCTCTGGAAACACCATATATTTT. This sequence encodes CASSPPASSGNTIYF.

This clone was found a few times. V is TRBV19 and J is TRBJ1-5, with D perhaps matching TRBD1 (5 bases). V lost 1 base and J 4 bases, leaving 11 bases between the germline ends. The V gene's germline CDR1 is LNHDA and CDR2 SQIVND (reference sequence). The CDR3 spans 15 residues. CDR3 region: CASSIGGRVNQPQHF. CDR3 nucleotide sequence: TGTGCCAGTAGTATAGGCGGCAGGGTGAATCAGCCCCAGCATTTT. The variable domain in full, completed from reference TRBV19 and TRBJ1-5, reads DGGITQSPKYLFRKEGQNVTLSCEQNLNHDAMYWYRQDPGQGLRLIYYSQIVNDFQKGDIAEGYSVSREKKESFPLTVTSAQKNPTAFYLCASSIGGRVNQPQHFGDGTRLSIL.

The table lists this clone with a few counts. The CDR3 spells CASSHLLGQDNEKLFF. The CDR3 nucleotides read TGCGCCAGCAGCCACCTTCTGGGACAGGATAATGAAAAACTGTTTTTT. The chain combines TRBV4-3 with TRBJ1-4; 8 positions agree with TRBD1. Trimming cost V 3 bases and J 4 bases; bases outside gene matches: 7. CDR3 length: 16 amino acids. The germline V gene has CDR1 LGHNA and CDR2 YSLEER.

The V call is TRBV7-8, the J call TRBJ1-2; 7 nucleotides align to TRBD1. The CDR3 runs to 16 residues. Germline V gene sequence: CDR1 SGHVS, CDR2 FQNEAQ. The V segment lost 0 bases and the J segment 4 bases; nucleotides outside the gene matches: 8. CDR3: CASSLAQNRGGYGYTF. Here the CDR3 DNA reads TGTGCCAGCAGCTTAGCCCAGAACAGGGGCGGCTATGGCTACACCTTC.

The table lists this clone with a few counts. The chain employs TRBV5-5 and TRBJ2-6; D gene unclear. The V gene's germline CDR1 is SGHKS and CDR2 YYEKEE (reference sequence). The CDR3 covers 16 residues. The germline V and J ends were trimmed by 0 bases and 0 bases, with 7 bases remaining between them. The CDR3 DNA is TGTGCCAGCAGCTTGGGTCTGGCCTCTGGGGCCAACGTCCTGACTTTC. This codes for CASSLGLASGANVLTF.

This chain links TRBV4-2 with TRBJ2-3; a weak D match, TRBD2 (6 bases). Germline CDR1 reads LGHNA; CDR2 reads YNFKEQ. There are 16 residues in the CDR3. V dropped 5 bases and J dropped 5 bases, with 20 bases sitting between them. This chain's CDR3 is CASSANGRPYRDTQYF. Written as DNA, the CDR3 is TGTGCCAGCAGCGCGAACGGGAGACCCTACAGAGATACGCAGTATTTT.

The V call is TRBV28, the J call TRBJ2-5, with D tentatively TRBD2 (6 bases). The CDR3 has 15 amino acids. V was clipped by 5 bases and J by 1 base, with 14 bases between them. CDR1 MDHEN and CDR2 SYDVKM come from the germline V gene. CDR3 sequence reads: CASSGRGASQETQYF. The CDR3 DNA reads TGTGCCAGCAGTGGACGCGGGGCCTCCCAAGAGACCCAGTACTTC.

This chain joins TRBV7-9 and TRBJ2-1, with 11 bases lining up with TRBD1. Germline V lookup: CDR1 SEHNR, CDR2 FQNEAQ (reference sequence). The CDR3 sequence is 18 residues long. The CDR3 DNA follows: TGTGCATTTGCGGGCGGGACAGGGGGTCGTAGTTCCTACAATGAGCAGTTCTTC. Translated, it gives CAFAGGTGGRSSYNEQFF.

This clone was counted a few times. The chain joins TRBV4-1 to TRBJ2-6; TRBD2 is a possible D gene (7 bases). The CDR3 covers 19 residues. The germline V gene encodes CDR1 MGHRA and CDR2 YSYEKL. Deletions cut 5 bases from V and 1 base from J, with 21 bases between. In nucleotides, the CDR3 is TGCGCCAGCAGCTACGACGGGGGAGGGGGGTTTTCTGGGGCCAACGTCCTGACTTTC. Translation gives CASSYDGGGGFSGANVLTF.

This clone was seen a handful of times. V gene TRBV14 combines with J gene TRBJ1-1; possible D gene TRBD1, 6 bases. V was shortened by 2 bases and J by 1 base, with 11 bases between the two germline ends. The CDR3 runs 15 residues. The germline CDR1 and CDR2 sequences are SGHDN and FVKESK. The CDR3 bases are TGTGCCAGCAGCCAACGACAGGTTAGGAACACTGAAGCTTTCTTT. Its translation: CASSQRQVRNTEAFF.